This entry lists 20 T cell receptor beta chains sequenced from one sample in a study of T cell changes during pregnancy in multiple sclerosis. TCRdb keeps only in-frame clones here, not all; method: immunoSEQ multiplex PCR. The top ten hold less than 2% of the sample, which has some 97,000 clones, 92% seen once. This material consisted of peripheral blood, taken after pregnancy. These receptors were obtained from a female donor with multiple sclerosis, enrolled in a pregnancy study.

The rearrangement uses TRBV28 and TRBJ1-1, with 8 bases aligning to TRBD1. The CDR3 contains 15 residues. The germline V gene has CDR1 MDHEN and CDR2 SYDVKM. With V trimmed by 5 bases and J by 2 bases, 7 bases remained unmatched. CDR3 loop: CASSPGQGGNTEAFF. DNA for the CDR3: TGTGCCAGCAGTCCAGGACAGGGTGGAAACACTGAAGCTTTCTTT.

The CDR3 protein is CASSLGGQTRQGSNQPQHF. The CDR3 DNA is TGTGCCAGCAGCCTGGGGGGTCAGACCCGACAGGGTAGCAATCAGCCCCAGCATTTT. The chain links TRBV7-9 to TRBJ1-5, with 7 bases that match TRBD1. Germline CDR1 SEHNR, CDR2 FQNEAQ (reference sequence). This CDR3 is 19 amino acids long. V shed 5 bases, J shed 0 bases, and the junction held 16 bases outside the gene matches.

The chain joins TRBV6-6 to TRBJ2-7; 8 bases map to TRBD2. The CDR3 extends over 14 amino acids. The germline V gene encodes CDR1 MNHNY and CDR2 SVGAGI (reference sequence). Unmatched junction bases numbered 5, after V lost 4 bases and J lost 3 bases. Here the CDR3 reads CASSSRAGVYEQYF. As DNA, the CDR3 is TGTGCCAGCAGTTCGAGAGCGGGGGTCTACGAGCAGTACTTC.

The chain is built from TRBV5-1 and TRBJ2-2, with D possibly being TRBD1 (6 bases). Trimming stripped 2 bases from V and 7 bases from J, with 12 bases between. Germline V gene lookup returns CDR1 SGHRS and CDR2 YFSETQ. This CDR3 is built from 14 residues. The CDR3 is CASSLQQGVGELFF. CDR3 DNA: TGCGCCAGCAGCTTACAACAGGGTGTCGGGGAGCTGTTTTTT. Full variable domain (remainder filled in from reference TRBV5-1 and TRBJ2-2): KAGVTQTPRYLIKTRGQQVTLSCSPISGHRSVSWYQQTPGQGLQFLFEYFSETQRNKGNFPGRFSGRQFSNSRSEMNVSTLELGDSALYLCASSLQQGVGELFFGEGSRLTVL.

This rearrangement joins TRBV6-4 to TRBJ2-1; no firm D call. The length of the CDR3 is 13 residues. V lost 5 bases and J 7 bases, leaving 12 bases between the germline ends. The germline gives CDR1 MRHNA, CDR2 SNTAGT. This CDR3 is CASSHGDVNEQFF. The DNA for the CDR3 is TGTGCCAGCAGTCATGGAGATGTTAATGAGCAGTTCTTC.

The J gene is TRBJ2-7, the V gene TRBV7-9; the match to TRBD2 covers 10 bases. The CDR3 consists of 17 residues. V lost 5 bases to trimming and J lost 0 bases; unmatched junction nucleotides: 10. The germline V gene encodes CDR1 SEHNR and CDR2 FQNEAQ (reference sequence). CDR3 in amino acids: CASSRRLAGSSSYEQYF. As DNA, the CDR3 is TGTGCCAGCAGCCGTAGACTAGCGGGTTCAAGCTCCTACGAGCAGTACTTC.

The rearrangement links TRBV18 to TRBJ1-2, with 12 bases fitting TRBD1. Germline V gene lookup returns CDR1 KGHSH and CDR2 LQKENI. CDR3 length: 17 amino acids. Trimming at V came to 3 bases and at J to 7 bases, leaving 12 bases not matched to a gene. The CDR3, as DNA: TGTGCCAGCTCACCCCGTCAAGGGACAGGGGGCATTAGTGGCTACACCTTC. Translation gives CASSPRQGTGGISGYTF.

The gene calls are TRBV19 and TRBJ2-7, with 7 bases that match TRBD2. Germline V gives CDR1 LNHDA, CDR2 SQIVND (reference sequence). This CDR3 is built from 14 residues. V trimming: 5 bases; J trimming: 1 base; junction bases outside the gene matches: 5. The CDR3 nucleotides read TGTGCCAGTAGTGATAGCGGGTGGTCCTACGAGCAGTACTTC. The encoded protein is CASSDSGWSYEQYF.

The chain has TRBV11-3 and TRBJ2-1, with 13 nucleotides matching TRBD2. Germline CDR1 reads SGHNT; CDR2 reads YENEEA. V trimming: 0 bases; J trimming: 4 bases; junction bases outside the gene matches: 3. CDR3 length: 17 amino acids. This chain's CDR3 is CASSLDRLAGGYNEQFF. DNA of the CDR3: TGTGCCAGCAGCTTAGATCGACTAGCGGGGGGATACAATGAGCAGTTCTTC.

The chain has TRBV28 and TRBJ1-2; D gene ambiguous. Between the trimmed V and J ends, which lost 3 bases and 2 bases, there was a span of 10 bases. This CDR3 is 14 amino acids long. Germline V gene sequence: CDR1 MDHEN, CDR2 SYDVKM. In nucleotides, the CDR3 is TGTGCCAGCAGTTTGTTGCAGACAAACTATGGCTACACCTTC. Its translation is CASSLLQTNYGYTF.

V and J are TRBV23-1 and TRBJ1-1; 7 nucleotides match TRBD1. TRBV23-1 is designated an ORF whose function remains uncertain. The CDR3 consists of 18 residues. Trimming removed 3 bases from V and 0 bases from J; junction bases left unmatched: 13. Written as DNA, the CDR3 is TGCGCCAGCAGTCACACCCCGGCGTGGGACAGTATGAACACTGAAGCTTTCTTT. Its translation: CASSHTPAWDSMNTEAFF.

The chain joins TRBV30 to TRBJ2-2, with D possibly being TRBD1 (6 bases). Germline-derived CDR1 and CDR2 are GTSNPN and SVGIG (reference sequence). The CDR3 totals 16 residues. With 4 bases removed from V and 3 bases from J, the gap between germline ends came to 18 bases. The CDR3 sequence is CAWKIPGTTDTGELFF. The CDR3 DNA is TGTGCCTGGAAGATTCCGGGGACAACTGACACCGGGGAGCTGTTTTTT.

V gene TRBV18 combines with J gene TRBJ2-1; D uncertain. From germline, CDR1 is KGHSH and CDR2 LQKENI. V lost 6 bases and J 6 bases, leaving 6 bases between the germline ends. The CDR3 runs 11 residues. As DNA, the CDR3 is TGTGCCAGCTCTTCTATCAATGAGCAGTTCTTC. Its protein product is CASSSINEQFF.

The chain links TRBV5-1 to TRBJ2-5, with 8 bases fitting TRBD2. Germline CDR1 and CDR2: SGHRS and YFSETQ. V lost 2 bases, J lost 5 bases, and 14 bases stayed unmatched. The CDR3 is 17 residues long. This CDR3 is CASSLVLAARGMETQYF. The CDR3 bases are TGCGCCAGCAGCTTAGTACTAGCGGCCCGAGGTATGGAGACCCAGTACTTC.

This rearrangement joins TRBV28 to TRBJ1-2; 10 bases align to TRBD1. CDR1 is MDHEN, CDR2 SYDVKM, per germline. This CDR3 has 13 amino acids. Trimming took 6 bases from V and 8 from J; bases not matched to a gene: 6. The CDR3 DNA reads as TGTGCCAGCAGCGACAGGGGGCGCCGGGGCTACACCTTC. Translating it yields CASSDRGRRGYTF.

This rearrangement joins TRBV4-1 to TRBJ1-6; D remains ambiguous. V gave up 1 base and J gave up 8 bases, with 12 bases separating them. Per germline, CDR1 MGHRA and CDR2 YSYEKL. The CDR3 loop spans 15 amino acids. CDR3 protein: CASSQVRLSDSPLHF. The CDR3 DNA reads as TGCGCCAGCAGCCAAGTTCGGTTGTCTGATTCACCCCTCCACTTT.

V and J are TRBV11-3 and TRBJ2-2; TRBD1 matches 7 bases. V was clipped by 5 bases and J by 0 bases; unmatched bases: 6. The CDR3 contains 16 residues. Germline V CDR1 and CDR2: SGHNT, YENEEA. This CDR3 is CASSPTDRANTGELFF. For the CDR3, the DNA is TGTGCCAGCAGCCCAACCGACAGGGCGAACACCGGGGAGCTGTTTTTT.

The chain recombines TRBV28 with TRBJ2-1; 8 bases align to TRBD2. The CDR3 is 13 amino acids. Losses at the gene ends were 7 bases for V and 5 bases for J; bases not matched to a gene: 4. The V gene's germline CDR1 is MDHEN and CDR2 SYDVKM. The CDR3 reads CASKAGENNEQFF. CDR3 DNA: TGTGCCAGCAAAGCGGGGGAGAACAATGAGCAGTTCTTC.

The chain joins TRBV29-1 to TRBJ2-1, with TRBD1 matching 9 bases. CDR1 and CDR2 from the germline V gene are SQVTM and ANQGSEA. Trimming cost V 6 bases and J 5 bases; bases outside gene matches: 5. The CDR3 is 13 amino acids. CDR3 DNA: TGCAGCGTATCGGGACAGGGTGACAATGAGCAGTTCTTC. Translation gives CSVSGQGDNEQFF.

This chain uses TRBV18 with TRBJ2-7; D might be TRBD1 (6 bases). Per the germline V gene, CDR1 is KGHSH and CDR2 is LQKENI. This CDR3 region has 14 residues. V lost 3 bases and J 7 bases, leaving 16 bases between the germline ends. The CDR3 sequence is CASSPDRPRWEQYF. The CDR3 nucleotides read TGTGCCAGCTCACCTGACAGGCCCCGTTGGGAGCAGTACTTC.